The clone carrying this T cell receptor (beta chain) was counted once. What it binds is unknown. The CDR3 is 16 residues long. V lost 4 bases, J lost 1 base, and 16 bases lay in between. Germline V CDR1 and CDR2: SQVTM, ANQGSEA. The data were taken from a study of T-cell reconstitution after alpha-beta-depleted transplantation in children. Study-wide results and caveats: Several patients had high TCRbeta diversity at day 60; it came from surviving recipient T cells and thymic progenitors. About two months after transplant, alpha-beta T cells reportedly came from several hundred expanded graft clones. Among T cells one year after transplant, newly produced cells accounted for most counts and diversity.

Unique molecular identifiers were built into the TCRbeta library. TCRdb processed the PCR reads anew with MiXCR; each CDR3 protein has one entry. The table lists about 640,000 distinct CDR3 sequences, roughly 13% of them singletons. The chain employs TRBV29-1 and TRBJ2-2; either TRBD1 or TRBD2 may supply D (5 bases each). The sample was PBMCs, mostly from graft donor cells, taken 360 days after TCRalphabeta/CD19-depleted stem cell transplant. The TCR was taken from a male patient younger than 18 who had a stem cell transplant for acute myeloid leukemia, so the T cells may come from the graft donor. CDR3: CSVASRDGENTGELFF. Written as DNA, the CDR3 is TGCAGCGTTGCCTCCCGGGACGGGGAGAACACCGGGGAGCTGTTTTTT.